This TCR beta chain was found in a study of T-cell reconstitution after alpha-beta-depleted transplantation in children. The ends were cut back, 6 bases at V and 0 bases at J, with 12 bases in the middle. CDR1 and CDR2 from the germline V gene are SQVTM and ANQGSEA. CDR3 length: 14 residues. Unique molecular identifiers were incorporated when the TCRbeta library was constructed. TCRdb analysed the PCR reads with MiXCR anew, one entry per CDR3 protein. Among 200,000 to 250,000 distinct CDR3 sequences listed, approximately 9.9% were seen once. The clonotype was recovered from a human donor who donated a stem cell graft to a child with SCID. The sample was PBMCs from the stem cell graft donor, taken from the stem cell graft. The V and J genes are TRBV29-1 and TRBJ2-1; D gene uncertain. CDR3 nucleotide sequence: TGCAGCGTGCCACCGACGAGCTCCTACAATGAGCAGTTCTTC. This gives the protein CSVPPTSSYNEQFF.